This T cell receptor beta chain stems from a study of T cell repertoires in cytomegalovirus infection. About the research overall: Matching HLA type and CMV infection were both indicated by public TCR beta signatures. Study conclusions and caveats: There were carriers of CMV plus the relevant HLA, and cumulative public TCR beta family frequency identified them.

This clonotype showed up just a few times. The antigen remains unidentified. Germline V gene lookup returns CDR1 SEHNR and CDR2 FQNEAQ (reference sequence). With V trimmed by 1 base and J by 10 bases, 3 bases remained unmatched. CDR3 length: 13 residues. TCRdb re-called the reads with MiXCR, one entry per CDR3 protein. The sample lists about 320,000 distinct CDR3 sequences, more than 8% occurring once. Sequencing was carried out using PBMCs. The receptor was isolated from a human donor in good health (CMV status not recorded). Some clones in this sample may be carry-over from other donors' samples. V usage is TRBV7-9 and J usage is TRBJ1-4; 7 bases align to TRBD1. This CDR3 reads CASSLGGQIKLFF. CDR3 bases: TGTGCCAGCAGCTTAGGGGGACAGATAAAACTGTTTTTT.